A selection of T cell receptor beta chains follows, all from one sample in a study of T cell responses to AZD1222 COVID-19 vaccine. Method: immunoSEQ multiplex PCR; TCRdb's copy keeps in-frame clones and lacks some. The sample consists of about 89,000 clones, approximately 91% of them appearing once. Sample: peripheral blood, taken 28 days after the second AZD1222 dose. Every receptor here comes from an adult who received the AZD1222 COVID-19 vaccine. Each CDR3 is given with its conserved first and last residue. The D gene is left open where the match is weak. Expanded clones are given a class, and other clones once, few, many or no size at all.

-	TRBV7-9	-	TRBJ1-3	CASSLAGGRSGNTIYF	TGTGCCAGCAGCTTAGCTGGGGGTCGCTCTGGAAACACCATATATTTT
-	TRBV30	-	TRBJ2-7	CAWSVTSYEQYF	TGTGCCTGGAGTGTTACCAGCTACGAGCAGTACTTC
-	TRBV2	-	TRBJ1-2	CASSEGLYGYTF	TGTGCCAGCAGTGAGGGGCTCTATGGCTACACCTTC
TRBD2	TRBV7-2	-	TRBJ2-5	CASSSPGTREKETQYF	TGTGCCAGCAGCTCCCCCGGGACTAGGGAGAAGGAGACCCAGTACTTC
-	TRBV11-3	-	TRBJ1-2	CASSSPREYGYTF	TGTGCCAGCAGCTCCCCCCGAGAGTATGGCTACACCTTC
TRBD1	TRBV6-5	-	TRBJ1-2	CASSTPNRGGYTF	TGTGCCAGCAGTACCCCTAACAGGGGTGGCTACACCTTC
TRBD1	TRBV7-2	-	TRBJ1-2	CASSLAGLQGVGGYTF	TGTGCCAGCAGCTTAGCAGGTCTCCAGGGGGTGGGTGGCTACACCTTC
-	TRBV10-3	once	TRBJ1-2	CAISERGSYGYTF	TGTGCCATCAGTGAGCGGGGGAGCTATGGCTACACCTTC
-	TRBV27	-	TRBJ1-2	CASSFRANYGYTF	TGTGCCAGCAGTTTTCGAGCTAACTATGGCTACACCTTC
-	TRBV24-1	-	TRBJ2-3	CATSGGNEADTQYF	TGTGCCACCTCGGGGGGCAATGAGGCAGATACGCAGTATTTT
TRBD1	TRBV19	-	TRBJ1-3	CASSFGRDRINTIYF	TGTGCCAGTAGTTTCGGCCGGGACAGGATAAACACCATATATTTT
TRBD1	TRBV6-4	-	TRBJ1-1	CASSEAGGNTEAFF	TGTGCCAGCAGTGAAGCAGGGGGGAACACTGAAGCTTTCTTT
-	TRBV9	-	TRBJ2-3	CASSGRTEAQYF	TGTGCCAGCAGCGGACGGACAGAGGCGCAGTATTTT
-	TRBV6-4	-	TRBJ2-1	CASSDSSKHNEQFF	TGTGCCAGCAGTGACTCGAGTAAGCACAATGAGCAGTTCTTC
-	TRBV12-3/TRBV12-4	-	TRBJ1-2	CASSFPGVDGYTF	TGTGCCAGCAGTTTCCCAGGGGTGGATGGCTACACCTTC
-	TRBV3-1/TRBV3-2	-	TRBJ1-2	CASSQVKGLSRGYTF	TGTGCCAGCAGCCAAGTTAAAGGCCTATCCCGGGGCTACACCTTC
-	TRBV3-1/TRBV3-2	-	TRBJ1-1	CASSRRGEGTEAFF	TGTGCCAGCAGCAGACGAGGGGAGGGCACTGAAGCTTTCTTT
TRBD1	TRBV7-2	-	TRBJ1-2	CASSLGTGGNGYTF	TGTGCCAGCAGCTTAGGTACAGGGGGCAATGGCTACACCTTC
-	TRBV12-5	once	TRBJ2-3	CASGTGGWDTQYF	TGTGCTAGTGGTACCGGGGGCTGGGATACGCAGTATTTT
-	TRBV16	-	TRBJ1-5	CASSGGENQPQHF	TGTGCCAGCAGCGGGGGGGAAAATCAGCCCCAGCATTTT
-	TRBV7-2	few	TRBJ1-2	CASSLAYTSNYGYTF	TGTGCCAGCAGCTTAGCCTACACATCTAACTATGGCTACACCTTC
-	TRBV19	-	TRBJ1-2	CASSMGGMGGYTF	TGTGCCAGTAGTATGGGAGGAATGGGTGGCTACACCTTC
-	TRBV7-9	-	TRBJ1-2	CASSSLGDGYTF	TGTGCCAGCAGCTCTCTGGGGGATGGCTACACCTTC
TRBD1	TRBV7-8	-	TRBJ1-2	CASTLSPWDREEGYTF	TGTGCCAGCACCCTTTCGCCCTGGGACAGGGAAGAAGGCTACACCTTC
TRBD1	TRBV7-9	-	TRBJ1-4	CASSLGGTGNEKLFF	TGTGCCAGCAGCTTAGGGGGGACAGGGAATGAAAAACTGTTTTTT
-	TRBV18	-	TRBJ2-7	CASSPAGTASYEQYF	TGTGCCAGCTCACCAGCGGGGACAGCCTCCTACGAGCAGTACTTC
-	TRBV18	-	TRBJ2-7	CASSPEGWGGSSYEQYF	TGTGCCAGCTCGCCAGAGGGTTGGGGGGGCAGCTCCTACGAGCAGTACTTC
TRBD1	TRBV28	-	TRBJ1-6	CASSPTGENSPLHF	TGTGCCAGCAGTCCGACAGGGGAAAATTCACCCCTCCACTTT
TRBD1	TRBV9	-	TRBJ1-3	CASSAETGAGNTIYF	TGTGCCAGCAGCGCCGAGACAGGGGCGGGGAACACCATATATTTT
-	TRBV5-1	once	TRBJ1-3	CASSPGGSGNTIYF	TGCGCCAGCAGCCCCGGGGGCTCTGGAAACACCATATATTTT
-	TRBV18	-	TRBJ1-4	CASSPKLSNEKLFF	TGTGCCAGCTCACCGAAACTTTCTAATGAAAAACTGTTTTTT
-	TRBV27	-	TRBJ1-1	CASSLRGGMNTEAFF	TGTGCCAGCAGTCTACGGGGGGGCATGAACACTGAAGCTTTCTTT
-	TRBV7-9	once	TRBJ1-5	CASSLGIPAVNQPQHF	TGTGCCAGCAGCTTAGGTATCCCGGCGGTCAATCAGCCCCAGCATTTT
-	TRBV7-9	-	TRBJ2-1	CASSLTPRLDNEQFF	TGTGCCAGCAGCTTAACCCCCCGACTGGACAATGAGCAGTTCTTC
-	TRBV19	-	TRBJ1-1	CASNTGWHGNTEAFF	TGTGCCAGTAATACAGGATGGCACGGGAACACTGAAGCTTTCTTT
-	TRBV6-5	-	TRBJ1-2	CASAGLYGYTF	TGTGCCAGTGCGGGACTCTATGGCTACACCTTC
TRBD1	TRBV29-1	medium-sized	TRBJ2-1	CSVESRRAPGQGAMFFDNEQFF	TGCAGCGTTGAGAGCAGGAGGGCTCCGGGACAGGGGGCTATGTTTTTCGACAATGAGCAGTTCTTC
-	TRBV12-3/TRBV12-4	-	TRBJ1-5	CASSVGEQPQHF	TGTGCCAGCAGTGTCGGGGAGCAGCCCCAGCATTTT
-	TRBV18	-	TRBJ2-7	CASSLLGSAWEEQYF	TGTGCCAGCTCCCTACTTGGGTCAGCTTGGGAGGAGCAGTACTTC
-	TRBV5-5	-	TRBJ1-6	CASSLAGGAYNSPLHF	TGTGCCAGCAGCTTGGCTGGGGGCGCATATAATTCACCCCTCCACTTT
-	TRBV12-3/TRBV12-4	-	TRBJ2-7	CASSSYYYEQYF	TGTGCCAGCAGTTCCTATTACTACGAGCAGTACTTC
-	TRBV7-3	-	TRBJ2-3	CASSLTFSQSTDTQYF	TGTGCCAGCAGCTTGACATTCTCCCAGAGCACAGATACGCAGTATTTT
-	TRBV7-3	-	TRBJ2-5	CASSLQGRETQYF	TGTGCCAGCAGCTTACAAGGGCGAGAGACCCAGTACTTC
TRBD1	TRBV3-1/TRBV3-2	-	TRBJ1-2	CASSQEGTGANYGYTF	TGTGCCAGCAGCCAAGAAGGGACAGGGGCTAACTATGGCTACACCTTC
-	TRBV5-1	-	TRBJ2-1	CASSQGTPRSEQFF	TGCGCCAGCAGCCAAGGGACCCCCAGGAGTGAGCAGTTCTTC
-	TRBV9	few	TRBJ1-1	CASSVDPGAEAFF	TGTGCCAGCAGCGTGGACCCGGGGGCTGAAGCTTTCTTT
-	TRBV9	few	TRBJ1-1	CASSTWDKNTEAFF	TGTGCCAGCAGCACCTGGGACAAGAACACTGAAGCTTTCTTT
-	TRBV5-1	once	TRBJ1-2	CASSFGTTRGNYGYTF	TGCGCCAGCAGCTTCGGGACAACCCGGGGGAACTATGGCTACACCTTC
TRBD1	TRBV27	-	TRBJ1-2	CASSGTGSHPHYGYTF	TGTGCCAGCAGTGGGACAGGCTCCCACCCCCATTATGGCTACACCTTC
-	TRBV27	-	TRBJ2-3	CASTSPRGLYTDTQYF	TGTGCCAGCACCTCCCCTCGAGGCCTCTACACAGATACGCAGTATTTT
-	TRBV30	-	TRBJ2-7	CAWSGAWSSYEQYF	TGTGCCTGGAGTGGGGCATGGAGCTCCTACGAGCAGTACTTC
-	TRBV7-9	-	TRBJ1-1	CASRAGWTEAFF	TGTGCCAGCAGGGCAGGTTGGACTGAAGCTTTCTTT
TRBD2	TRBV24-1	few	TRBJ2-2	CATSDSGLAGAVGELFF	TGTGCCACCAGTGATTCAGGACTAGCGGGGGCGGTCGGGGAGCTGTTTTTT
-	TRBV5-1	-	TRBJ1-6	CASSLLDVSSPLHF	TGCGCCAGCAGCTTATTGGATGTGTCTTCACCCCTCCACTTT
-	TRBV7-2	-	TRBJ1-2	CASSLFLGVSYGYTF	TGTGCCAGCAGCTTATTTTTGGGCGTGAGCTATGGCTACACCTTC
TRBD1	TRBV3-1/TRBV3-2	-	TRBJ1-1	CASSASNRGLSRGAFF	TGTGCCAGCAGCGCCTCCAACAGGGGCCTTTCCAGGGGAGCTTTCTTT
-	TRBV2	-	TRBJ1-2	CASRIQSYGYTF	TGTGCCAGCAGGATACAGAGCTATGGCTACACCTTC